This TCR beta chain appears in the sequencing data of a study of shared clonotypes between healthy human individuals. Study-wide background: Aged 18 to 49, the donors were two women and a few men.

Study donors comprised healthy, HIV-negative adults devoid of recent acute infection or vaccination. Extraction of genomic DNA in unsorted samples used 100 million or so PBMCs. In the original workflow: Filtering differed for immunoSEQ, which gave only junction sequences without quality scores. The method was immunoSEQ multiplex PCR; TCRdb's version includes in-frame clones alone and lacks a portion of them. The V and J calls and clone size are taken from that table; D and trimming were inferred from the DNA. Of approximately 470,000 clones listed, about 78% were seen once; the top ten hold about 11%. CDR1 SNHLY and CDR2 FYNNEI come from the germline V gene. The CDR3 runs 12 residues. The V and J ends lost 8 bases and 4 bases, in that order; junction bases with no gene match: 4.

The sample was PBMCs. This clonotype was obtained from a woman in her thirties or forties in good health. Some clones in this sample may be carry-over from other donors' samples. This rearrangement joins TRBV2 to TRBJ2-5; 7 positions match TRBD2. The CDR3 spells CASGAGPETQYF. CDR3 sequence (DNA): TGTGCCAGCGGAGCGGGGCCAGAGACCCAGTACTTC.